The rows below give T cell receptor beta chains drawn from one sample of a study of blood T cells in healthy people across ages. TCRdb re-called the 5' RACE reads with MiXCR, one entry per CDR3 protein. This table holds around 850,000 distinct CDR3 sequences, roughly 35% found once. The specimen sequenced was blood. The source of these receptors is a man between 18 and 35 years old in good health. Each CDR3 is given with its conserved first and last residue. Each record gives: clone size, D gene, V gene, J gene, CDR3 DNA, CDR3 protein. A D gene is named only where the DNA matches it firmly. The size field is filled for only some rows; it gives once, few, many or a size class.

abundance: NA
d_gene: NA
v_gene: TRBV7-9
j_gene: TRBJ2-1
CDR3nt: TGTGCCAGCCCCCCGGAGGGGAGCTCCTACAATGAGCTGTACTTC
CDR3aa: CASPPEGSSYNELYF

abundance: many
d_gene: NA
v_gene: TRBV5-5
j_gene: TRBJ2-3
CDR3nt: TGTGCCAGCATACCCGCTGAAACAGATACGCAGTATTTT
CDR3aa: CASIPAETDTQYF

abundance: few
d_gene: NA
v_gene: TRBV7-9
j_gene: TRBJ2-3
CDR3nt: TGTGCCAGCGATACAGGGGAGGGCACAGATACGCAGTATTTT
CDR3aa: CASDTGEGTDTQYF

abundance: NA
d_gene: TRBD2
v_gene: TRBV7-2
j_gene: TRBJ2-3
CDR3nt: TGTGCCAGCAGCCTTGATAGCGGGGGCCCCCTGTATTTT
CDR3aa: CASSLDSGGPLYF

abundance: NA
d_gene: NA
v_gene: TRBV4-3
j_gene: TRBJ2-3
CDR3nt: TGCGCCAGCAGCCAAGCTAAGGGAACAGATACGCAGTATTTT
CDR3aa: CASSQAKGTDTQYF

abundance: NA
d_gene: TRBD1
v_gene: TRBV20-1
j_gene: TRBJ1-5
CDR3nt: TGCAGTGCCCAACCAGCGGGGACAGGCAATCAGCCCCAGCATTTT
CDR3aa: CSAQPAGTGNQPQHF

abundance: NA
d_gene: NA
v_gene: TRBV5-5
j_gene: TRBJ2-5
CDR3nt: TGTGCCAGCAGCATTACGGGGGAGAAAGAGACCCAGTACTTC
CDR3aa: CASSITGEKETQYF

abundance: NA
d_gene: NA
v_gene: TRBV4-2
j_gene: TRBJ1-5
CDR3nt: TGTGCCAGCAGCCAAGGTCCGGGTGGGATTAGGGATCAGCCCCAGCATTTT
CDR3aa: CASSQGPGGIRDQPQHF

abundance: NA
d_gene: TRBD1
v_gene: TRBV12-3/TRBV12-4
j_gene: TRBJ2-7
CDR3nt: TGTGCCAGCAGCCCTACGACAGGGGGCGGAGAGATCCAGTACTTC
CDR3aa: CASSPTTGGGEIQYF

abundance: few
d_gene: TRBD1
v_gene: TRBV20-1
j_gene: TRBJ2-1
CDR3nt: TGCAGTGCTAGAGCGACGACAGGGGGGCAGTTCTTC
CDR3aa: CSARATTGGQFF

abundance: many
d_gene: NA
v_gene: TRBV4-3
j_gene: TRBJ2-7
CDR3nt: TGCGCCAGCAGCCAAGGGAGGCCTTACGAGCAGTACTTC
CDR3aa: CASSQGRPYEQYF

abundance: few
d_gene: NA
v_gene: TRBV5-1
j_gene: TRBJ1-2
CDR3nt: TGCGCCAGCAGCTACCAATCCGGAGGCACACAGAACTATGGCTACACCTTC
CDR3aa: CASSYQSGGTQNYGYTF

abundance: once
d_gene: NA
v_gene: TRBV20-1
j_gene: TRBJ2-7
CDR3nt: TGCAGTGCTACAAGTAGCGGCTCCTACGAGCAGTACTTC
CDR3aa: CSATSSGSYEQYF

abundance: NA
d_gene: TRBD1
v_gene: TRBV19
j_gene: TRBJ1-1
CDR3nt: TGTGCCAGCGACAGGGTGGGGAACACTGAAGCTTTCTTT
CDR3aa: CASDRVGNTEAFF

abundance: many
d_gene: NA
v_gene: TRBV5-5
j_gene: TRBJ2-5
CDR3nt: TGTGCCAGCAGCTTGGACAGGCACCAAAGGGAGACCCAGTACTTC
CDR3aa: CASSLDRHQRETQYF

abundance: NA
d_gene: NA
v_gene: TRBV4-3
j_gene: TRBJ1-4
CDR3nt: TGCGCCAGCAGCCAAGACTTACAGGGAAGGATTGAAAAACTGTTTTTT
CDR3aa: CASSQDLQGRIEKLFF

abundance: few
d_gene: TRBD2
v_gene: TRBV20-1
j_gene: TRBJ2-7
CDR3nt: TGCAGTGCCCGCGGACTAGCGGATTACTACAATGAGCAGTACTTC
CDR3aa: CSARGLADYYNEQYF

abundance: many
d_gene: NA
v_gene: TRBV20-1
j_gene: TRBJ1-2
CDR3nt: TGCAGTGCTAGGGAGAGTGGCAGGGCGCTTGGGGGCTACACCTTC
CDR3aa: CSARESGRALGGYTF

abundance: NA
d_gene: NA
v_gene: TRBV2
j_gene: TRBJ2-4
CDR3nt: TGTGCCAGCACGGACCCAAGGGGTCCTTATGAGCAGTACTTC
CDR3aa: CASTDPRGPYEQYF

abundance: NA
d_gene: TRBD2
v_gene: TRBV6-5
j_gene: TRBJ2-5
CDR3nt: TGTGCCAGCAGCAAAAGCGGGGGGTCTTTGAATGAGCAGTACTTC
CDR3aa: CASSKSGGSLNEQYF

abundance: few
d_gene: NA
v_gene: TRBV20-1
j_gene: TRBJ2-1
CDR3nt: TGCAGTGCTAGGAGAGACCGGAGGCCCTTGGAGCAGTTCTTC
CDR3aa: CSARRDRRPLEQFF

abundance: NA
d_gene: NA
v_gene: TRBV6-2/TRBV6-3
j_gene: TRBJ2-6
CDR3nt: TGTGCCAGCAGTTACGGTGTCGTACCTGGGGCCAACGTCCTGACTTTC
CDR3aa: CASSYGVVPGANVLTF

abundance: NA
d_gene: NA
v_gene: TRBV3-1
j_gene: TRBJ2-3
CDR3nt: TGTGCCAGCAGCGGACAGTCGCATCCAGATACGCAGTATTTT
CDR3aa: CASSGQSHPDTQYF

abundance: NA
d_gene: NA
v_gene: TRBV7-9
j_gene: TRBJ2-2
CDR3nt: TGTGCCAGCAGCTTACTCTCCCTGGGAGAGGGCACCGGGGAGCTGTTTTTT
CDR3aa: CASSLLSLGEGTGELFF

abundance: NA
d_gene: NA
v_gene: TRBV20-1
j_gene: TRBJ2-7
CDR3nt: TGCAGTGCCCGGGACTCCAGCTCCTACAATGAGCAGTACTTC
CDR3aa: CSARDSSSYNEQYF

abundance: many
d_gene: NA
v_gene: TRBV12-3/TRBV12-4
j_gene: TRBJ1-4
CDR3nt: TGTGCCAGCAGCTCCCCCACTGGGCGAAAACTGTTTTTT
CDR3aa: CASSSPTGRKLFF

abundance: few
d_gene: NA
v_gene: TRBV14
j_gene: TRBJ2-1
CDR3nt: TGTGCCACCAGCCAAGATGGGCTAGCTGATGAGCAGTTCTTC
CDR3aa: CATSQDGLADEQFF

abundance: few
d_gene: NA
v_gene: TRBV7-6
j_gene: TRBJ1-2
CDR3nt: TGTGCCAGCAGCTTATGGACGGATAACTATGGCTACACCTTC
CDR3aa: CASSLWTDNYGYTF